This T cell receptor beta chain is from a study of T cell repertoires in cytomegalovirus infection. Study in general: Indicated by public TCR beta signatures were CMV infection and matching HLA type.

Study-level results: Identification of carriers of CMV plus the relevant HLA was performed using cumulative public TCR beta family frequency. HLA-C-restricted CMV clonotypes gave the most frequent clonotype in two of eight donors.

Concerning this clonotype: Its target is unknown.

The CDR3 covers 13 residues. Trimming took 0 bases from V and 6 from J, leaving 5 bases between them. In germline, CDR1 is LNHNV, CDR2 YYDKDF (reference sequence). TCRdb passed the reads through MiXCR, listing each CDR3 protein once. The sample includes 250,000 or so distinct CDR3 sequences, 15% to 20% seen only once; the top ten take roughly half. This receptor was identified in a human donor in good health (CMV status not recorded). Some clones in this sample may be carry-over from other donors' samples. The source material was CD8+ T cells from PBMCs. V gene TRBV15 combines with J gene TRBJ2-2; D is ambiguous. The CDR3 sequence is CATSRDGAGELFF. As DNA, the CDR3 is TGTGCCACCAGCAGAGATGGGGCCGGGGAGCTGTTTTTT. The entire variable domain, with the rest obtained from reference TRBV15 and TRBJ2-2, is as follows: DAMVIQNPRYQVTQFGKPVTLSCSQTLNHNVMYWYQQKSSQAPKLLFHYYDKDFNNEADTPDNFQSRRPNTSFCFLDIRSPGLGDTAMYLCATSRDGAGELFFGEGSRLTVL.